These 3 T cell receptor beta chains were all obtained from the same sample, sequenced in a study of T cell repertoires in cytomegalovirus infection (dated by TCRdb to between 2018 and 2021). Sequenced on an Illumina HiSeq 1500. The public sequencing data were trimmed at Q25 with fastp and processed into clonotypes with MiXCR by TCRdb, which kept only in-frame beta chains. Under each unique CDR3 protein, matching rows form one entry showing the most common genes and DNA. Across this sample there are 200,000 to 250,000 distinct CDR3 sequences, with 12% seen only once. The ten biggest clones cover 1.6% of the sample. The sequenced material came from PBMCs. The receptors were sampled from a human donor in good health (CMV status not recorded). Some clones in this sample may be carry-over from other donors' samples.

In its sample, this clonotype was seen a few times. This chain joins TRBV27 and TRBJ2-7; maybe TRBD1 (6 bases). The V gene lost 5 bases and the J gene lost 2 bases, with 13 bases spanning the gap. The CDR3 covers 14 residues. CDR1 and CDR2 from the germline V gene are MNHEY and SMNVEV (reference sequence). The DNA for the CDR3 is TGTGCCAGCAGTCTCCGGACAGAGCCCTACGAGCAGTACTTC. Protein product: CASSLRTEPYEQYF.

At least ten counts were recorded for this clonotype. The rearrangement links TRBV10-3 to TRBJ2-3, with D unresolved. Germline values: CDR1 ENHRY, CDR2 SYGVKD. The CDR3 is 14 amino acids. Trimming stripped 2 bases from V and 1 base from J, with 7 bases between. CDR3 loop: CAISENGRTDTQYF. Written as DNA, the CDR3 is TGTGCCATCAGTGAGAACGGCCGCACAGATACGCAGTATTTT.

This clonotype has ten or more counts. The chain employs TRBV27 and TRBJ2-3; D unclear. From germline, CDR1 is MNHEY and CDR2 SMNVEV (reference sequence). This CDR3 is built from 15 residues. V lost 0 bases, J lost 4 bases, and 11 bases lay in between. For the CDR3, the DNA is TGTGCCAGCAGTTTATCTGGTCCTGCCTCAGATACGCAGTATTTT. Translation: CASSLSGPASDTQYF.